Following are 10 T cell receptor beta chains from one sample sequenced in a study of brain T cells in children with intractable seizures. Clones were sequenced by immunoSEQ multiplex PCR, and TCRdb holds only the in-frame ones, with some missing. This table has about 64,000 clones, approximately 95% appearing once. The material sequenced was peripheral blood, taken at surgery. All receptors come from a boy in the first two years of life with focal cortical dysplasia and intractable seizures.

The chain is built from TRBV4-1 and TRBJ2-7, with 7 positions matching TRBD1. Germline CDR1 and CDR2: MGHRA and YSYEKL. The CDR3 extends over 15 amino acids. Losses at the gene ends were 2 bases for V and 2 bases for J; bases not matched to a gene: 6. The CDR3 protein is CASSQKLGTAYEQYF. Written as DNA, the CDR3 is TGCGCCAGCAGCCAAAAACTCGGGACAGCCTACGAGCAGTACTTC.

The chain has TRBV12-3 or TRBV12-4 and TRBJ1-6, with D hard to call. Trimming took off 3 bases at V and 10 bases at J, with 7 bases between the two ends. The CDR3 contains 12 residues. CDR3 bases: TGTGCCAGCAGTTTGAGTTTGTCACCCCTCCACTTT. This encodes CASSLSLSPLHF.

V gene TRBV9 combines with J gene TRBJ2-3; D unclear. Trimming stripped 5 bases from V and 0 bases from J, with 10 bases between. Germline CDR1 and CDR2: SGDLS and YYNGEE. The length of the CDR3 is 14 residues. The CDR3 DNA follows: TGTGCCAGCAGTATAGACCTTAGCACAGATACGCAGTATTTT. Translated: CASSIDLSTDTQYF. Looking up the rest from reference TRBV9 and TRBJ2-3 gives the full variable domain: DSGVTQTPKHLITATGQRVTLRCSPRSGDLSVYWYQQSLDQGLQFLIQYYNGEERAKGNILERFSAQQFPDLHSELNLSSLELGDSALYFCASSIDLSTDTQYFGPGTRLTVL.

The chain carries TRBV15 and TRBJ2-7; D might be TRBD2 (5 bases). Germline V gene sequence: CDR1 LNHNV, CDR2 YYDKDF (reference sequence). The CDR3 is 13 residues long. Trimming removed 2 bases at V and 6 bases at J, with 11 bases between. CDR3 coding DNA: TGTGCCACCAGCAGAACGGGGTCCCGCGAGCAGTACTTC. Its protein is CATSRTGSREQYF.

This chain connects TRBV28 to TRBJ1-2; D may be TRBD1 (6 bases). V lost 10 bases and J lost 3, with 12 bases in between. This CDR3 contains 12 residues. Looked up from germline, CDR1 is MDHEN and CDR2 is SYDVKM. CDR3 in amino acids: CATNRVDYGYTF. CDR3 nucleotides: TGTGCCACCAACAGGGTGGACTATGGCTACACCTTC.

This sequence joins TRBV27 and TRBJ1-1; D is ambiguous. CDR1 is MNHEY and CDR2 is SMNVEV in the germline V gene (reference sequence). The CDR3 is made up of 12 amino acids. The ends were cut back, 9 bases at V and 2 bases at J, with 10 bases in the middle. The CDR3 is CASSTGNTEAFF. For the CDR3, the DNA is TGTGCCAGTTCCACTGGAAACACTGAAGCTTTCTTT.

Points on this clone: At one end, the junction sequence differs from germline, possibly due to a read error. The sample carries other DNA sequences with the same CDR3. The J gene is TRBJ2-7, the V gene TRBV10-3; a possible D gene is TRBD2 (6 bases). The CDR3 totals 17 residues. The germline CDR1 and CDR2 sequences are ENHRY and SYGVKD. CDR3 in DNA: TGTGCCATTAGTGGATCGGAGGGACCCAGGAGCTCCTACGAGCAGTACTTC. Amino acid sequence: CAISGSEGPRSSYEQYF.

This chain links TRBV5-8 with TRBJ1-6; D unclear. CDR1 is SGHTS, CDR2 YDEGEE, per germline. The CDR3 contains 17 residues. Trimming shortened V by 0 bases and J by 6 bases, and 16 bases separated the two germline ends. The CDR3 reads CASSLVRGSRSNSPLHF. The CDR3 DNA sequence: TGTGCCAGCAGCTTGGTACGAGGGTCTCGGAGTAATTCACCCCTCCACTTT.

The chain recombines TRBV6-1 with TRBJ2-7; TRBD2 aligns across 7 bases. The CDR3 spans 12 residues. Germline V lookup: CDR1 MNHNS, CDR2 SASEGT. V shed 6 bases and J 6 bases; nucleotides not matched to a gene: 5. For the CDR3, the DNA is TGTGCCAGCAGCACCCCGGGGGGCGAGCAGTACTTC. Encoded protein: CASSTPGGEQYF.

This rearrangement joins TRBV9 to TRBJ2-3; 7 bases map to TRBD2. The CDR3 has 15 residues. Germline-derived CDR1 and CDR2 are SGDLS and YYNGEE. V lost 0 bases and J lost 0; bases outside the gene matches: 1. CDR3 bases: TGTGCCAGCAGCGTAGGGACTAGTAGCACAGATACGCAGTATTTT. Encoded protein: CASSVGTSSTDTQYF.